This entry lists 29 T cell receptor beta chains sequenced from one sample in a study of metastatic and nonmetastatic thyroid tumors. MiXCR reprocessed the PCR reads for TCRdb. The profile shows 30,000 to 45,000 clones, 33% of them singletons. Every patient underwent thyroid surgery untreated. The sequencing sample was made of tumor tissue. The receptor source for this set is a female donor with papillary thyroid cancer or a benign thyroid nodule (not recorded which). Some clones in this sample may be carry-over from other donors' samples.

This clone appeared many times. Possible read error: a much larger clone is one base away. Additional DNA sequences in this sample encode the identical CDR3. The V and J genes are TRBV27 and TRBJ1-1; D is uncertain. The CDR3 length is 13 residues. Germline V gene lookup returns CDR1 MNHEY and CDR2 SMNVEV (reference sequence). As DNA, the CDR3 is TGTGCCAGCAGTTTCAGCAGGTCCACTGAAGCTTTTTTT. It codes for CASSFSRSTEAFF.

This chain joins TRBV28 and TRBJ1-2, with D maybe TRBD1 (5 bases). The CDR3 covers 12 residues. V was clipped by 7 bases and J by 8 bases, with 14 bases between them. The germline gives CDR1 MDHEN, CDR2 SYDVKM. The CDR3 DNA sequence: TGTGCCAGCACCCGAGGGGCAGGGGGCTACACCTTC. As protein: CASTRGAGGYTF.

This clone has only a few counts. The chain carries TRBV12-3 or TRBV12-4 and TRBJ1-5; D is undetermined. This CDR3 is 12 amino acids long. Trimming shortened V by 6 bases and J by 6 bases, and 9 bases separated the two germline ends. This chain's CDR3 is CASREGSQPQHF. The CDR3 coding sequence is TGTGCCAGCAGAGAAGGGAGTCAGCCCCAGCATTTT.

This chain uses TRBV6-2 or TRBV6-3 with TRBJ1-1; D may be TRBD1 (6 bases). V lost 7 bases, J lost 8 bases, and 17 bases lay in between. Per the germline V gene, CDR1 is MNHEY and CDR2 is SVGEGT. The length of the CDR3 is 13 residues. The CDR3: CASTHGGLGEAFF. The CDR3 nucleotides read TGTGCCAGCACCCACGGGGGGCTGGGGGAAGCTTTCTTT.

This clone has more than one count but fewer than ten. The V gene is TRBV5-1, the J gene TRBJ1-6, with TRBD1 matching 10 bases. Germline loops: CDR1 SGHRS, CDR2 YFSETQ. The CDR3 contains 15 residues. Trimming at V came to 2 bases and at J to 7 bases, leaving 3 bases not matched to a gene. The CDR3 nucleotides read TGCGCCAGCAGCTTCCTGGACAGGGGGAATTCACCCCTCCACTTT. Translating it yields CASSFLDRGNSPLHF. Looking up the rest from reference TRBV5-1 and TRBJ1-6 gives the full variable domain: KAGVTQTPRYLIKTRGQQVTLSCSPISGHRSVSWYQQTPGQGLQFLFEYFSETQRNKGNFPGRFSGRQFSNSRSEMNVSTLELGDSALYLCASSFLDRGNSPLHFGNGTRLTVT.

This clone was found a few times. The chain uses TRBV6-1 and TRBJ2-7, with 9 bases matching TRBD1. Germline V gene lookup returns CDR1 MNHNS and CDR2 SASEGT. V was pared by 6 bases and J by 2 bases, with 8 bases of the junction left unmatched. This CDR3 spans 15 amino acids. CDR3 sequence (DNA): TGTGCCAGCAGCACCCGACAGGGGGGGCCCTACGAGCAGTACTTC. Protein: CASSTRQGGPYEQYF.

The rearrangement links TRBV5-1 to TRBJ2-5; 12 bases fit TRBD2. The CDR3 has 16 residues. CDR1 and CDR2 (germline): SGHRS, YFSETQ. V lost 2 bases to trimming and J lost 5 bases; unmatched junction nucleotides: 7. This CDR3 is CASSLRLAGGAETQYF. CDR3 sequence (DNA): TGCGCCAGCAGCTTACGGCTAGCGGGAGGGGCGGAGACCCAGTACTTC.

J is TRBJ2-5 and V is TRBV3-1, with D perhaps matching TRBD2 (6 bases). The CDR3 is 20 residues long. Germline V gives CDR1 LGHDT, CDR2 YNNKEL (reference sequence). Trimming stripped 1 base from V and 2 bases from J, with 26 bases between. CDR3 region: CASSQAPGGDLGISQETQYF. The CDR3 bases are TGTGCCAGCAGCCAAGCTCCCGGAGGGGACCTTGGGATAAGTCAAGAGACCCAGTACTTC.

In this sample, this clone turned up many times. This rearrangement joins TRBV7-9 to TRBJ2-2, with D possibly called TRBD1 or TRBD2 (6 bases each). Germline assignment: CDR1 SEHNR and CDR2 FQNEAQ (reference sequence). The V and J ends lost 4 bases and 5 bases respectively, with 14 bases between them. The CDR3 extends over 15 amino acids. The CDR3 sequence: CASSSMGGATGELFF. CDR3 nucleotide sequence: TGTGCCAGCAGCTCAATGGGGGGCGCAACCGGGGAGCTGTTTTTT.

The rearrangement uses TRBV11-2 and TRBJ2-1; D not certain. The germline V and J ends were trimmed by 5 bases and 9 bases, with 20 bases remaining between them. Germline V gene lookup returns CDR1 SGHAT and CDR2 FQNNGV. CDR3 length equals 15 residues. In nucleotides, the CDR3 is TGTGCCAGCAGCCTGGGTCCAAGAAGTTATAGTGAGCAGTTCTTC. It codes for CASSLGPRSYSEQFF. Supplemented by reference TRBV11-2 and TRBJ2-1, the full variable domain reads EAGVAQSPRYKIIEKRQSVAFWCNPISGHATLYWYQQILGQGPKLLIQFQNNGVVDDSQLPKDRFSAERLKGVDSTLKIQPAKLEDSAVYLCASSLGPRSYSEQFFGPGTRLTVL.

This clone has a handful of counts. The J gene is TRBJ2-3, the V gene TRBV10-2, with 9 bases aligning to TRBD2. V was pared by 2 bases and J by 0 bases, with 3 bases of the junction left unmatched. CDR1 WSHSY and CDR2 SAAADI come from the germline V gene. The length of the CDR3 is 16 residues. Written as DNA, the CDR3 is TGCGCCAGCAGTGAGAACGGACTAGCGAGCACAGATACGCAGTATTTT. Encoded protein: CASSENGLASTDTQYF.

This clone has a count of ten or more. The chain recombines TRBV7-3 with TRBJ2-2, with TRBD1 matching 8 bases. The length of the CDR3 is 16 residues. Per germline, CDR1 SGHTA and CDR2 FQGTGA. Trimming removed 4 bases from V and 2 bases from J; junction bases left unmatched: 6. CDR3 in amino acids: CASSSWTGSNTGELFF. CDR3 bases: TGTGCCAGCAGCTCCTGGACAGGGAGCAACACCGGGGAGCTGTTTTTT.

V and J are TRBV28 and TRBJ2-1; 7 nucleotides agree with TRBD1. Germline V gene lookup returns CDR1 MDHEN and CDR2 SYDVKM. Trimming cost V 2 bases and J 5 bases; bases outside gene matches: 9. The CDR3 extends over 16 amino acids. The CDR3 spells CASSLMAGQENNEQFF. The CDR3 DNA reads TGTGCCAGCAGTTTAATGGCTGGACAGGAAAACAATGAGCAGTTCTTC. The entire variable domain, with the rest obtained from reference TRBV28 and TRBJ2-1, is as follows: DVKVTQSSRYLVKRTGEKVFLECVQDMDHENMFWYRQDPGLGLRLIYFSYDVKMKEKGDIPEGYSVSREKKERFSLILESASTNQTSMYLCASSLMAGQENNEQFFGPGTRLTVL.

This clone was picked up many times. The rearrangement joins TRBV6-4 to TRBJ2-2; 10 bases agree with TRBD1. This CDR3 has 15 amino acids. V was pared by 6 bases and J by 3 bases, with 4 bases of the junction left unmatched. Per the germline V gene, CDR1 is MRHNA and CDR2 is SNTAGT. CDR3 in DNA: TGTGCCAGCAGGCCCGGGACAGGGGACACCGGGGAGCTGTTTTTT. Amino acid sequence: CASRPGTGDTGELFF.

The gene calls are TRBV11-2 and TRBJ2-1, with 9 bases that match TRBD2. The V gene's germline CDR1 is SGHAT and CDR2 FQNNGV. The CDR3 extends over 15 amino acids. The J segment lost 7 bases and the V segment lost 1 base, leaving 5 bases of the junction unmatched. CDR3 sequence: CASSLGGRAQNEQFF. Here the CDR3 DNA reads TGTGCCAGCAGCTTAGGCGGGAGGGCGCAGAATGAGCAGTTCTTC.

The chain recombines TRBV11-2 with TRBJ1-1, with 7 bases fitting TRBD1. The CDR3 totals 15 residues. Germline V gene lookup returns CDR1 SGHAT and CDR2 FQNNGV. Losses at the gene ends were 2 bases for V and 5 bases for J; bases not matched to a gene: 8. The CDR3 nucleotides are TGTGCCAGCAGCTTACCACACAGGGGAGGGACTGAAGCTTTCTTT. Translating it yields CASSLPHRGGTEAFF. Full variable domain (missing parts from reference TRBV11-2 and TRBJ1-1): EAGVAQSPRYKIIEKRQSVAFWCNPISGHATLYWYQQILGQGPKLLIQFQNNGVVDDSQLPKDRFSAERLKGVDSTLKIQPAKLEDSAVYLCASSLPHRGGTEAFFGQGTRLTVV.

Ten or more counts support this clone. The CDR3 nucleotides read TGCAGTGCTGCTGCCCGACTAGCGGGAGGCAATGAGCAGTTCTTC. Its protein is CSAAARLAGGNEQFF. The rearrangement joins TRBV20-1 to TRBJ2-1; 13 bases align to TRBD2. CDR3 length: 15 residues. The J segment lost 6 bases and the V segment lost 5 bases, leaving 7 bases of the junction unmatched. Germline-derived CDR1 and CDR2 are DFQATT and SNEGSKA (reference sequence).

CDR3: CSAAPGAGFTDTQYF. CDR3 nucleotides: TGCAGTGCCGCACCGGGCGCGGGTTTCACAGATACGCAGTATTTT. This chain connects TRBV20-1 to TRBJ2-3; a possible D gene is TRBD2 (5 bases). The CDR3 runs 15 residues. Trimming took 6 bases from V and 2 from J, leaving 18 bases between them. Germline V lookup: CDR1 DFQATT, CDR2 SNEGSKA (reference sequence).

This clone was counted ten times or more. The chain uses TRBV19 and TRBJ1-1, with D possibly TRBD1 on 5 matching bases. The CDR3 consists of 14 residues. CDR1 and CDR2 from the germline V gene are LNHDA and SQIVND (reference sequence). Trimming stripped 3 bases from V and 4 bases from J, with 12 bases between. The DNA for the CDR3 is TGTGCCAGTAGTATCAAGGGGAGGGGCACTGAAGCTTTCTTT. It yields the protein CASSIKGRGTEAFF.

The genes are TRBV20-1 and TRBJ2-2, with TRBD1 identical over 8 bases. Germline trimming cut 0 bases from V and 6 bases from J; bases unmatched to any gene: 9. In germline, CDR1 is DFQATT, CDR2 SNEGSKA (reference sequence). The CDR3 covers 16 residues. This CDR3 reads CSARDVGRGLAGELFF. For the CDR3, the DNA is TGCAGTGCTAGAGATGTCGGCAGGGGGCTCGCCGGGGAGCTGTTTTTT.

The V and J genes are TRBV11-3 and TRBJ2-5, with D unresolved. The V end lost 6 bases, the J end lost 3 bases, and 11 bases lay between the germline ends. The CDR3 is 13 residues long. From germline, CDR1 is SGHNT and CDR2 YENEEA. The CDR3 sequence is CASSSSGEETQYF. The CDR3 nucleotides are TGTGCCAGCAGTTCCTCGGGCGAAGAGACCCAGTACTTC.

In DNA, the CDR3 is TGTGCCAGCAGCTTAGGAGGCGGGGGGGAGACCCAGTACTTC. As protein: CASSLGGGGETQYF. The chain uses TRBV7-6 and TRBJ2-5; the match to TRBD2 covers 8 bases. Germline CDR1 and CDR2: SGHVS and FNYEAQ. The CDR3 totals 14 residues. Unmatched junction bases numbered 3, after V lost 1 base and J lost 5 bases.

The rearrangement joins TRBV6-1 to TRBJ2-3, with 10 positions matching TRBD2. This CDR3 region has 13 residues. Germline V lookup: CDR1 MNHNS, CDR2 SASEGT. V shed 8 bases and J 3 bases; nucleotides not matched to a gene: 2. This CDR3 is CASRLAGTDTQYF. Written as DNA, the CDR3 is TGTGCCAGCCGACTAGCGGGTACAGATACGCAGTATTTT.

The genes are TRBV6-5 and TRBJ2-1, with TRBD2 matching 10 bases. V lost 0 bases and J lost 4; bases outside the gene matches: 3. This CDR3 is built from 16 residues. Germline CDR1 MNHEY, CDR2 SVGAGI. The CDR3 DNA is TGTGCCAGCAGTTACTCCCTAGCGGGAGCTTACAATGAGCAGTTCTTC. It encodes CASSYSLAGAYNEQFF.

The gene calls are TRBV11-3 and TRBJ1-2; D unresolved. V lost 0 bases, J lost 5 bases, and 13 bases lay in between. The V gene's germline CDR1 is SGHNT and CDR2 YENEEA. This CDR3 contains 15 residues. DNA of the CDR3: TGTGCCAGCAGCTTAGATGGGTTCGAGGGATATGGCTACACCTTC. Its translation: CASSLDGFEGYGYTF. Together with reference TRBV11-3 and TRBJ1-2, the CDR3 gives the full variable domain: EAGVVQSPRYKIIEKKQPVAFWCNPISGHNTLYWYLQNLGQGPELLIRYENEEAVDDSQLPKDRFSAERLKGVDSTLKIQPAELGDSAVYLCASSLDGFEGYGYTFGSGTRLTVV.

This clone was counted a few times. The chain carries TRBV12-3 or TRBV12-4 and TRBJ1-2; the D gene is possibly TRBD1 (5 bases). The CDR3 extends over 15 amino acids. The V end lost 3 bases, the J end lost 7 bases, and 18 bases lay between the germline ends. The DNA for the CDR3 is TGTGCCAGCAGTTTCTCACTCGCCCCGGGGGGTGGCTACACCTTC. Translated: CASSFSLAPGGGYTF.

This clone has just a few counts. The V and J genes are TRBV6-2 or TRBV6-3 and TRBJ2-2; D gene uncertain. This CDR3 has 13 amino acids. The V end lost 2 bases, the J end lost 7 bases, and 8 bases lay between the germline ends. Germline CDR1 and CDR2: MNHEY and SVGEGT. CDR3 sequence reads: CASSYVASGELFF. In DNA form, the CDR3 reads TGTGCCAGCAGTTACGTAGCTAGCGGGGAGCTGTTTTTT.

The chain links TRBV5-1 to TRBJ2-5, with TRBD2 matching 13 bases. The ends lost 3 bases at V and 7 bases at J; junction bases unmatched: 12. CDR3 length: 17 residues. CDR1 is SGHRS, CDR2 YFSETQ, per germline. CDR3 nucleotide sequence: TGCGCCAGCAGCTCGGAAGGACTAGCGGGGGCCGCAGGGACCCAGTACTTC. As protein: CASSSEGLAGAAGTQYF.

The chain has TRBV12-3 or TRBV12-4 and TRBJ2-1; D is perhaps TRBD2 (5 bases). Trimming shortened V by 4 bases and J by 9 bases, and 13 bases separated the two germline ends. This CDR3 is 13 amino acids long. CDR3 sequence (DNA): TGTGCCAGCAGTTGGGTAGCTGGGAGTGAGCAGTTCTTC. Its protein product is CASSWVAGSEQFF.